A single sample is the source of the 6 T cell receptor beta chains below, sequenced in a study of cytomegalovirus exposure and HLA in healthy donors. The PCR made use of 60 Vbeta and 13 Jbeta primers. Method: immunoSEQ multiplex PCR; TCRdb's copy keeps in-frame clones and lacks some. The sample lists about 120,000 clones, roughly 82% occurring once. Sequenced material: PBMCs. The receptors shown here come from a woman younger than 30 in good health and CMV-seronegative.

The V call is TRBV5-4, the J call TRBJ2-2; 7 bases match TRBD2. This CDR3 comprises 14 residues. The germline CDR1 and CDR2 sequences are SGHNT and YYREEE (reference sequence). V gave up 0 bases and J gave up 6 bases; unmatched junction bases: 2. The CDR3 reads CASSLAGGSGELFF. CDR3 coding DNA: TGTGCCAGCAGCTTGGCCGGGGGGTCCGGGGAGCTGTTTTTT.

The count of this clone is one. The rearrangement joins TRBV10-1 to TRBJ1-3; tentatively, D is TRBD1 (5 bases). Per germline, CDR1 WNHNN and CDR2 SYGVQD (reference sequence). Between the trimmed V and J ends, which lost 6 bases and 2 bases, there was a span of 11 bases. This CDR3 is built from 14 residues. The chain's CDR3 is CASSGGTAGNTIYF. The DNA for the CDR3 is TGCGCCAGCAGCGGCGGGACTGCTGGAAACACCATATATTTT.

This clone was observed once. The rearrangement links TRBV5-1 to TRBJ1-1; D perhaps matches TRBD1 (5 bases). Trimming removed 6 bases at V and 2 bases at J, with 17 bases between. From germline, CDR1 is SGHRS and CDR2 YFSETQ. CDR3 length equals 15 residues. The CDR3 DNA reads TGCGCCAGCACCTTCGGGGGGGGATTAAACACTGAAGCTTTCTTT. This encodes CASTFGGGLNTEAFF.

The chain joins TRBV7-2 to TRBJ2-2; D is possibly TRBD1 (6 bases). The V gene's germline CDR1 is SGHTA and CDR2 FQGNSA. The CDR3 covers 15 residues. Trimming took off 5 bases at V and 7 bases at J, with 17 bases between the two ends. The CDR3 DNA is TGTGCCAGCAGCCCAGTAGGGGGACAACGCGGGGAGCTGTTTTTT. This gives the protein CASSPVGGQRGELFF.

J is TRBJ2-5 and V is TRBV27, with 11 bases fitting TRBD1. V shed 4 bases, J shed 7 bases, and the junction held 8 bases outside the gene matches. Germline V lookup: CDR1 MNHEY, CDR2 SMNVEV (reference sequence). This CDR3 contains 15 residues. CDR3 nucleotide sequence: TGTGCCAGCAGTTCGGGACAGGGGGGCTCGGGGACCCAGTACTTC. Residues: CASSSGQGGSGTQYF.

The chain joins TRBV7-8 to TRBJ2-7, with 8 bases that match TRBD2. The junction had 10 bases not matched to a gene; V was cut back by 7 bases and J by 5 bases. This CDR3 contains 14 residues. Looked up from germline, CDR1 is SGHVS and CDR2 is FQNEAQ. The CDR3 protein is CASNPGGGLDEQYF. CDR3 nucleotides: TGTGCCAGCAACCCCGGGGGGGGGCTCGACGAGCAGTACTTC. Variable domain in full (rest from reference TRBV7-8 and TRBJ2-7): GAGVSQSPRYKVAKRGQDVALRCDPISGHVSLFWYQQALGQGPEFLTYFQNEAQLDKSGLPSDRFFAERPEGSVSTLKIQRTQQEDSAVYLCASNPGGGLDEQYFGPGTRLTVT.